The 19 T cell receptor beta chains given below trace back to one sample, sequenced in a study of T-cell reconstitution after alpha-beta-depleted transplantation in children (dated by TCRdb to about 2016). Libraries came from PCR. The reads were generated on an Illumina HiSeq 2500. To normalize quantification of the TCRbeta repertoire, the TCR libraries were built with molecular barcoding that relied on unique molecular identifiers. Using fastp at Q25 and MiXCR, TCRdb reprocessed the public reads and kept productive beta chains. Each entry merges the rows of one CDR3 protein and shows their most common DNA and genes. This sample lists fewer than 550,000 distinct CDR3 sequences; roughly an eighth were detected once. The ten most abundant clones make up 12% to 15% of the sample. The treatment or condition label here, explained by the study, means: allogeneic hematopoietic cell transplantation with graft depleted of TCRalphabeta T cells and CD19 B cells.

The sample in question was PBMCs, mostly from graft donor cells, obtained 180 days after TCRalphabeta/CD19-depleted stem cell transplant. The receptors shown here come from a female patient between 2 and 15 years old who had a stem cell transplant for aplastic anemia, so the T cells may come from the graft donor.

The table lists this clonotype with many counts. The rearrangement links TRBV6-5 to TRBJ2-1, with 9 bases lining up with TRBD2. The CDR3 runs to 15 residues. V lost 4 bases to trimming and J lost 3 bases; unmatched junction nucleotides: 4. Germline V CDR1 and CDR2: MNHEY, SVGAGI. CDR3: CASSLAGAFYNEQFF. The CDR3, as DNA: TGTGCCAGCAGTTTAGCGGGAGCCTTCTACAATGAGCAGTTCTTC.

The sample holds a few counts of this clonotype. V gene TRBV5-6 combines with J gene TRBJ2-5, with 8 positions matching TRBD1. CDR1 SGHDT and CDR2 YYEEEE come from the germline V gene. The CDR3 spans 14 residues. Unmatched junction bases numbered 3, after V lost 5 bases and J lost 0 bases. This CDR3 is CASSSTGDQETQYF. DNA of the CDR3: TGTGCCAGCAGTTCGACAGGGGACCAAGAGACCCAGTACTTC.

This clonotype was recorded a few times. The chain has TRBV7-2 and TRBJ2-1; TRBD2 aligns across 9 bases. This CDR3 is 17 amino acids long. Germline loops: CDR1 SGHTA, CDR2 FQGNSA. J was trimmed by 9 bases and V by 5 bases; bases with no gene match: 17. The CDR3 spells CASSQRWLAGSPGEQFF. The CDR3 bases are TGTGCCAGCAGCCAGCGGTGGCTAGCGGGATCCCCGGGTGAGCAGTTCTTC.

The V and J genes are TRBV7-2 and TRBJ1-1, with D possibly TRBD1 on 5 matching bases. Trimming took 1 base from V and 11 from J, leaving 20 bases between them. The CDR3 contains 15 residues. Germline V CDR1 and CDR2: SGHTA, FQGNSA. The CDR3 is CASSLEGSAAGGAFF. In nucleotides, the CDR3 is TGTGCCAGCAGCTTAGAGGGGAGCGCAGCGGGAGGTGCTTTCTTT.

The genes are TRBV11-2 and TRBJ1-5, with D maybe TRBD1 (5 bases). The CDR3 loop spans 12 amino acids. CDR1 and CDR2 from the germline V gene are SGHAT and FQNNGV. Deletions cut 5 bases from V and 10 bases from J, with 12 bases between. CDR3 amino acids: CASSGTEGPQHF. The CDR3 DNA reads TGTGCCAGCAGCGGGACGGAGGGACCCCAGCATTTT.

This clonotype was recorded a few times. CDR3 bases: TGCAGCGTTGTACGTGGGGCGAACACCGGGGAGCTGTTTTTT. Translating gives CSVVRGANTGELFF. This chain joins TRBV29-1 and TRBJ2-2; D gene unclear. The V end lost 4 bases, the J end lost 0 bases, and 9 bases lay between the germline ends. The V gene's germline CDR1 is SQVTM and CDR2 ANQGSEA. This CDR3 is 14 amino acids long.

This clonotype was seen a few times. The chain joins TRBV7-2 to TRBJ1-4; D is undetermined. V lost 3 bases and J 4 bases, leaving 12 bases between the germline ends. The CDR3 is 15 amino acids. The germline gives CDR1 SGHTA, CDR2 FQGNSA. For the CDR3, the DNA is TGTGCCAGCAGCTTGACCGGGAGGGATAATGAAAAACTGTTTTTT. This sequence encodes CASSLTGRDNEKLFF.

The chain has TRBV15 and TRBJ1-2, with D possibly TRBD1 on 6 matching bases. V was shortened by 0 bases and J by 8 bases, with 10 bases between the two germline ends. Looked up from germline, CDR1 is LNHNV and CDR2 is YYDKDF (reference sequence). The CDR3 has 13 amino acids. The CDR3 coding sequence is TGTGCCACCAGCAGAGATAGGGGGGGCGGCTACACCTTC. Protein: CATSRDRGGGYTF.

This clonotype was detected only a few times. The chain is built from TRBV10-3 and TRBJ1-2, with no clear D. The germline CDR1 and CDR2 sequences are ENHRY and SYGVKD. The CDR3 contains 14 residues. V shed 3 bases and J shed 3 bases, with 11 bases lying between them. The CDR3 nucleotides are TGTGCCATCAGTGATCGGGGTAGTGACTATGGCTACACCTTC. Protein product: CAISDRGSDYGYTF.

This clonotype was found a few times. In DNA form, the CDR3 reads TGTGCCAGCAGTAAGAACAGGCAGTTGAACACCGGGGAGCTGTTTTTT. This encodes CASSKNRQLNTGELFF. The V call is TRBV6-1, the J call TRBJ2-2; D might be TRBD1 (5 bases). Deletions cut 5 bases from V and 1 base from J, with 14 bases between. The CDR3 contains 16 residues. Germline-derived CDR1 and CDR2 are MNHNS and SASEGT.

This clonotype was detected a few times. The CDR3 bases are TGTGCCAGCACCCTGGTGGTAGGAGCCGCCAGGGAGACCCAGTACTTC. Protein sequence: CASTLVVGAARETQYF. The rearrangement uses TRBV6-1 and TRBJ2-5; D unclear. V shed 7 bases and J shed 5 bases, with 23 bases lying between them. The CDR3 runs to 16 residues. The V gene's germline CDR1 is MNHNS and CDR2 SASEGT.

The chain couples TRBV20-1 to TRBJ2-4; 10 bases match TRBD2. In germline, CDR1 is DFQATT, CDR2 SNEGSKA (reference sequence). Trimming at V came to 7 bases and at J to 0 bases, leaving 9 bases not matched to a gene. The CDR3 extends over 16 amino acids. CDR3 nucleotides: TGCAGTGTTCTGGCTAGCGGGGGACTAGCCAAAAACATTCAGTACTTC. This gives the protein CSVLASGGLAKNIQYF.

V usage is TRBV7-2 and J usage is TRBJ2-7; 11 bases are shared with TRBD2. The CDR3 totals 15 residues. Unmatched junction bases numbered 9, after V lost 5 bases and J lost 6 bases. Germline loops: CDR1 SGHTA, CDR2 FQGNSA. The CDR3 region is CASSRYSGRAGEQYF. In nucleotides, the CDR3 is TGTGCCAGCAGCCGATATAGCGGGAGGGCCGGCGAGCAGTACTTC.

This clonotype has just a few counts. The chain joins TRBV30 to TRBJ1-3; 7 bases line up with TRBD1. V trimming: 5 bases; J trimming: 1 base; junction bases outside the gene matches: 5. This CDR3 has 14 residues. The V gene's germline CDR1 is GTSNPN and CDR2 SVGIG (reference sequence). The CDR3 here is CAWDRVASGNTIYF. The CDR3, as DNA: TGTGCCTGGGACAGGGTCGCTTCTGGAAACACCATATATTTT.

The chain carries TRBV6-2 or TRBV6-3 and TRBJ1-5; maybe TRBD1 (5 bases). The CDR3 is 16 residues long. Germline CDR1 reads MNHEY; CDR2 reads SVGEGT. V dropped 2 bases and J dropped 2 bases, with 13 bases sitting between them. The CDR3 reads CASSYRAGSGNQPQHF. CDR3 DNA: TGTGCCAGCAGTTACCGGGCAGGGTCGGGCAATCAGCCCCAGCATTTT.

This clonotype was seen a few times. The chain is built from TRBV7-9 and TRBJ1-5; unclear D gene. The CDR3 length is 14 residues. The ends were cut back, 5 bases at V and 5 bases at J, with 13 bases in the middle. Germline V gives CDR1 SEHNR, CDR2 FQNEAQ (reference sequence). For the CDR3, the DNA is TGTGCCAGCAGCCCACCCGGGAGGGATCAGCCCCAGCATTTT. Its translation: CASSPPGRDQPQHF.

This chain connects TRBV5-1 to TRBJ1-2, with D possibly being TRBD1 (5 bases). V lost 4 bases, J lost 6 bases, and 13 bases lay in between. Germline loops: CDR1 SGHRS, CDR2 YFSETQ. The CDR3 loop spans 13 amino acids. CDR3 region: CASSPSGYDGYTF. CDR3 sequence (DNA): TGCGCCAGCAGCCCTTCAGGGTACGATGGCTACACCTTC. Looking up the rest from reference TRBV5-1 and TRBJ1-2 gives the full variable domain: KAGVTQTPRYLIKTRGQQVTLSCSPISGHRSVSWYQQTPGQGLQFLFEYFSETQRNKGNFPGRFSGRQFSNSRSEMNVSTLELGDSALYLCASSPSGYDGYTFGSGTRLTVV.

This rearrangement joins TRBV5-5 to TRBJ2-7; a possible D gene is TRBD1 (5 bases). This CDR3 is 15 amino acids long. Germline CDR1 SGHKS, CDR2 YYEKEE (reference sequence). V lost 4 bases and J lost 1, with 15 bases in between. The CDR3, as DNA: TGTGCCAGCAGCCACCGGGCAGGGCATTCCTACGAGCAGTACGTC. This gives the protein CASSHRAGHSYEQYV.

There are a few counts of this clonotype. J is TRBJ2-7 and V is TRBV9; either TRBD1 or TRBD2 may fit D (5 bases each). Germline loops: CDR1 SGDLS, CDR2 YYNGEE. The CDR3 runs 15 residues. The germline V and J ends were trimmed by 0 bases and 3 bases, with 13 bases remaining between them. This CDR3 reads CASSVGGSLHYEQYF. CDR3 nucleotide sequence: TGTGCCAGCAGCGTAGGGGGGTCCCTCCACTACGAGCAGTACTTC.